This T cell receptor beta chain was sequenced in a study of blood T cell repertoires in COVID-19. TCRdb's table, derived via immunoSEQ multiplex PCR, lists solely in-frame clones and lacks some. The repertoire consists of a few hundred thousand clones, with around 90% occurring once and the leading ten covering about 1.2%. V shed 4 bases and J 0 bases; nucleotides not matched to a gene: 1. The CDR3 length is 14 residues. The germline V gene encodes CDR1 LGHNA and CDR2 YNFKEQ. The rearrangement links TRBV4-2 to TRBJ2-3; 7 nucleotides match TRBD2. The receptor's source is a man aged 35-49 years with acute or convalescent COVID-19. Material for sequencing was peripheral blood. CDR3 nucleotides: TGTGCCAGCAGCCCGGGACTAAGCACAGATACGCAGTATTTT. As protein: CASSPGLSTDTQYF.